These 18 T cell receptor beta chains originate from one sample sequenced in a study of T cells in Graves' hyperthyroidism and ophthalmopathy. What was amplified from RNA transcripts were TCR beta CDR3 regions. With the HTBI primer set, the TCR CDR3 went through a first round of RT-PCR. A single record per CDR3 protein comes from TCRdb applying MiXCR to the multiplex PCR reads. This table holds approximately 400,000 distinct CDR3 sequences, approximately 13% found once. The sample taken for sequencing was blood. The receptors were sampled from a man aged 30 to 39 with Graves' hyperthyroidism that later progressed to Graves' ophthalmopathy.

This clonotype was detected ten times or more. The rearrangement uses TRBV3-1 and TRBJ1-1; no reliable D call. The germline V and J ends were trimmed by 5 bases and 10 bases, with 11 bases remaining between them. CDR3 length equals 11 residues. CDR1 and CDR2 (germline): LGHDT, YNNKEL (reference sequence). DNA of the CDR3: TGTGCCAGCAGCAAAGGGCGGGTAGCTTTCTTT. This gives the protein CASSKGRVAFF.

The chain joins TRBV4-1 to TRBJ2-4; D gene ambiguous. This CDR3 region has 16 residues. Per germline, CDR1 MGHRA and CDR2 YSYEKL. Trimming took 0 bases from V and 0 from J, leaving 9 bases between them. The CDR3 is CASSQEGTSAKNIQYF. Here the CDR3 DNA reads TGCGCCAGCAGCCAAGAGGGCACTTCAGCCAAAAACATTCAGTACTTC.

The V call is TRBV18, the J call TRBJ1-5; the match to TRBD1 covers 8 bases. With 0 bases clipped from V and 11 bases from J, the junction kept 18 bases outside the gene matches. Germline assignment: CDR1 KGHSH and CDR2 LQKENI. CDR3 length: 18 residues. In DNA, the CDR3 is TGTGCCAGCTCACCACCGTCATTTGGCAGGGGGCCTGTTACGGCCCAGCATTTT. This encodes CASSPPSFGRGPVTAQHF.

V is TRBV5-4 and J is TRBJ2-3; the D is unclear. CDR3 size: 16 residues. The germline CDR1 and CDR2 sequences are SGHNT and YYREEE (reference sequence). V was shortened by 1 base and J by 0 bases, with 12 bases between the two germline ends. The CDR3 reads CASSLLPDPSTDTQYF. For the CDR3, the DNA is TGTGCCAGCAGCTTGTTACCAGACCCAAGCACAGATACGCAGTATTTT.

This sequence joins TRBV27 and TRBJ1-6; weak D call: TRBD1 (5 bases). Germline V gene lookup returns CDR1 MNHEY and CDR2 SMNVEV (reference sequence). V was trimmed by 1 base and J by 9 bases, leaving 13 bases between them. This CDR3 has 15 amino acids. The CDR3 nucleotides are TGTGCCAGCAGTTTATGGGGGGGATTAAGTTCACCCCTCCACTTT. Its translation: CASSLWGGLSSPLHF.

The table lists this clonotype with many counts. The chain uses TRBV5-5 and TRBJ1-2; D not resolved. Germline V lookup: CDR1 SGHKS, CDR2 YYEKEE (reference sequence). The CDR3 runs 14 residues. Trimming pared 4 bases from V and 1 base from J, leaving 11 bases between. This CDR3 is CASSLPTRNYGYTF. The CDR3 bases are TGTGCCAGCAGCCTACCAACACGTAACTATGGCTACACCTTC. The complete variable domain, with remaining parts taken from reference TRBV5-5 and TRBJ1-2, reads DAGVTQSPTHLIKTRGQQVTLRCSPISGHKSVSWYQQVLGQGPQFIFQYYEKEERGRGNFPDRFSARQFPNYSSELNVNALLLGDSALYLCASSLPTRNYGYTFGSGTRLTVV.

This clonotype was found a few times. The J gene is TRBJ2-2, the V gene TRBV7-9; D might be TRBD1 or TRBD2, each matching 6 bases. The germline V and J ends were trimmed by 1 base and 0 bases, with 9 bases remaining between them. The germline CDR1 and CDR2 sequences are SEHNR and FQNEAQ (reference sequence). CDR3 length: 16 residues. Written as DNA, the CDR3 is TGTGCCAGCAGCTTAGGAGGGGGGACGAACACCGGGGAGCTGTTTTTT. This gives the protein CASSLGGGTNTGELFF.

This clonotype was counted many times. V is TRBV5-1 and J is TRBJ2-7, with 10 positions matching TRBD1. V was clipped by 1 base and J by 5 bases; unmatched bases: 6. Germline V gene data show CDR1 as SGHRS and CDR2 as YFSETQ. This CDR3 is 15 amino acids long. CDR3 in amino acids: CASSLPWTGGNEQYF. The CDR3 nucleotides read TGCGCCAGCAGCTTGCCCTGGACAGGGGGAAACGAGCAGTACTTC.

This chain connects TRBV9 to TRBJ1-6; D ambiguous. This CDR3 spans 15 amino acids. V dropped 0 bases and J dropped 6 bases, with 10 bases sitting between them. Looked up from germline, CDR1 is SGDLS and CDR2 is YYNGEE. DNA for the CDR3: TGTGCCAGCAGCGTAGACGGGCTCCCTAATTCACCCCTCCACTTT. This encodes CASSVDGLPNSPLHF.

The rearrangement joins TRBV7-3 to TRBJ2-6; 9 bases map to TRBD1. The germline V gene encodes CDR1 SGHTA and CDR2 FQGTGA. CDR3 length equals 19 residues. Trimming removed 5 bases from V and 0 bases from J; junction bases left unmatched: 11. The CDR3 sequence: CASSPHPTGGNSGANVLTF. The CDR3 nucleotides read TGTGCCAGCAGCCCACACCCGACAGGGGGTAACTCTGGGGCCAACGTCCTGACTTTC. Complete variable domain (other parts from reference TRBV7-3 and TRBJ2-6): GAGVSQTPSNKVTEKGKYVELRCDPISGHTALYWYRQSLGQGPEFLIYFQGTGAADDSGLPNDRFFAVRPEGSVSTLKIQRTERGDSAVYLCASSPHPTGGNSGANVLTFGAGSRLTVL.

A remark on this clonotype: A much larger clone differs from this one at a single base, so this may be a read error. J is TRBJ2-2 and V is TRBV28; D tentatively reads TRBD1 or TRBD2 (5 bases each). The germline V gene encodes CDR1 MDHEN and CDR2 SYDVKM. This CDR3 has 15 residues. CDR3 in amino acids: CASAGASSNTGELVF. The CDR3 DNA follows: TGTGCCAGCGCCGGGGCTAGTTCGAACACCGGGGAGCTGGTTTTT.

The sample holds a few counts of this clonotype. The chain combines TRBV4-1 with TRBJ2-5; D not resolved. V was clipped by 5 bases and J by 0 bases, with 10 bases between them. This CDR3 region has 14 residues. Germline V CDR1 and CDR2: MGHRA, YSYEKL. Here the CDR3 DNA reads TGCGCCAGCAGCAGTACCCGGTACCAAGAGACCCAGTACTTC. It yields the protein CASSSTRYQETQYF.

V and J are TRBV11-2 and TRBJ2-5; 7 nucleotides line up with TRBD2. With 5 bases clipped from V and 1 base from J, the junction kept 13 bases outside the gene matches. The CDR3 has 17 residues. CDR1 SGHAT and CDR2 FQNNGV come from the germline V gene. The CDR3 protein is CASSVKDGGNSQETQYF. CDR3 in DNA: TGTGCCAGCAGCGTAAAAGACGGGGGGAATAGCCAAGAGACCCAGTACTTC.

The chain employs TRBV20-1 and TRBJ2-4; a possible D gene is TRBD2 (5 bases). V lost 1 base and J 0 bases, leaving 22 bases between the germline ends. The length of the CDR3 is 19 residues. Germline values: CDR1 DFQATT, CDR2 SNEGSKA (reference sequence). The CDR3, as DNA: TGCAGTGCTAGAGCTAAGACCTCCTGGGAGCCTTTAGCCAAAAACATTCAGTACTTC. This encodes CSARAKTSWEPLAKNIQYF.

Worth noting for this clonotype: Given a much more abundant clone one base away, this may be a read error. The chain has TRBV6-5 and TRBJ2-7, with D uncertain. The length of the CDR3 is 14 residues. Germline V lookup: CDR1 MNHEY, CDR2 SVGAGI. CDR3 coding DNA: TGTGCCAGCAGTTACTCGATAGCCCACTACGAGCGGTACTTC. Its translation: CASSYSIAHYERYF.

This clonotype was seen a few times. This may come from a read error, since a much larger clone is one base off. The V and J genes are TRBV6-5 and TRBJ1-5; 7 positions match TRBD1. J gave up 3 bases and V 2 bases, and 4 bases lay outside the gene matches. The CDR3 covers 15 residues. Germline loops: CDR1 MNHEY, CDR2 SVGAGI. The CDR3 region is CASSYPGQLNQPQHF. CDR3 nucleotide sequence: TGTGCCAGCAGTTACCCGGGACAGCTCAATCAGCCCCAGCATTTT.

This clonotype was seen at least ten times. The rearrangement links TRBV12-5 to TRBJ2-1, with 9 bases that match TRBD2. The CDR3 runs 16 residues. Germline CDR1 LGHNT, CDR2 FRNRAP. After removal of 6 bases from V and 4 bases from J, the junction contained 10 bases not matched to a gene. The CDR3 DNA follows: TGTGCTAGTGGCCCCCTCCGGCTAGCGGGGTACAATGAGCAGTTCTTC. Translation gives CASGPLRLAGYNEQFF.

This clonotype came up a few times. A much larger clone is a single base away; this may be a read error. The CDR3 DNA sequence: TGTGCCAGCAGTAACCGGGCCTTCCGGGGCACCAACTATGGCTACACCTTC. It yields the protein CASSNRAFRGTNYGYTF. The chain uses TRBV6-5 and TRBJ1-2, with D perhaps matching TRBD1 (5 bases). The CDR3 consists of 17 residues. Per germline, CDR1 MNHEY and CDR2 SVGAGI. The ends were cut back, 5 bases at V and 2 bases at J, with 21 bases in the middle.